The 17 T cell receptor beta chains listed next were all sequenced from one sample in a study of T-cell reconstitution after alpha-beta-depleted transplantation in children. Using unique molecular identifiers, the investigators prepared the TCRbeta library. TCRdb called the PCR reads again in MiXCR, with one record for every CDR3 protein. The sample has about 830,000 distinct CDR3 sequences, 15% to 20% seen once; the top ten hold about 4.6%. The sequenced sample was PBMCs, mostly from graft donor cells, obtained 360 days after TCRalphabeta/CD19-depleted stem cell transplant. These receptors all stem from a male patient under 18 who had a stem cell transplant for acute lymphoblastic leukemia, so the T cells may come from the graft donor.

The V and J genes are TRBV4-1 and TRBJ2-3; 9 nucleotides line up with TRBD2. The CDR3 length is 20 residues. The V gene's germline CDR1 is MGHRA and CDR2 YSYEKL. J lost 6 bases, V lost 0 bases, and 19 bases had no gene match. The chain's CDR3 is CASSQDPGGMAGGIRDTQYF. CDR3 in DNA: TGCGCCAGCAGCCAAGATCCGGGGGGTATGGCGGGAGGGATTCGGGATACGCAGTATTTT.

This rearrangement joins TRBV4-1 to TRBJ2-1; 11 bases line up with TRBD2. The germline gives CDR1 MGHRA, CDR2 YSYEKL. This CDR3 has 16 amino acids. The V segment lost 3 bases and the J segment 8 bases; nucleotides outside the gene matches: 9. The DNA for the CDR3 is TGCGCCAGCAGCCATGAATCCGGGACTAGCGGCGATGAGCAGTTCTTC. Protein product: CASSHESGTSGDEQFF.

This rearrangement joins TRBV3-1 to TRBJ2-7; tentatively, D is TRBD2 (5 bases). V lost 4 bases to trimming and J lost 2 bases, with 18 bases between them. This CDR3 has 16 amino acids. The V gene's germline CDR1 is LGHDT and CDR2 YNNKEL (reference sequence). The DNA of the CDR3 is TGTGCCAGCAGCCTCCACAGTGCGGGTGTTACCTACGAGCAGTACTTC. Amino acids: CASSLHSAGVTYEQYF.

This clonotype has only a few counts. The V gene is TRBV29-1, the J gene TRBJ2-1; D not resolved. This CDR3 spans 14 amino acids. Germline-derived CDR1 and CDR2 are SQVTM and ANQGSEA. V dropped 7 bases and J dropped 1 base, with 14 bases sitting between them. In DNA form, the CDR3 reads TGCAGCGGAGTTTCCCCATTTTCCTACAATGAGCAGTTCTTC. Its protein product is CSGVSPFSYNEQFF.

The V and J genes are TRBV18 and TRBJ1-5; D gene ambiguous. The germline V and J ends were trimmed by 3 bases and 4 bases, with 13 bases remaining between them. The CDR3 is 15 residues long. Germline loops: CDR1 KGHSH, CDR2 LQKENI. The CDR3 loop reads CASSPDIGRNQPQHF. In nucleotides, the CDR3 is TGTGCCAGCTCACCCGACATCGGGCGAAATCAGCCCCAGCATTTT. The variable domain in full, completed from reference TRBV18 and TRBJ1-5, reads NAGVMQNPRHLVRRRGQEARLRCSPMKGHSHVYWYRQLPEEGLKFMVYLQKENIIDESGMPKERFSAEFPKEGPSILRIQQVVRGDSAAYFCASSPDIGRNQPQHFGDGTRLSIL.

V and J are TRBV6-6 and TRBJ2-3; 13 bases map to TRBD2. In germline, CDR1 is MNHNY, CDR2 SVGAGI (reference sequence). The CDR3 contains 17 residues. The trim removed 7 bases at V and 0 bases at J, leaving 7 bases unmatched. CDR3 sequence (DNA): TGTGCCAGCATCGATGGGACTAGCGGGATTAGCACAGATACGCAGTATTTT. It codes for CASIDGTSGISTDTQYF.

This clonotype was recorded at least ten times. The chain has TRBV27 and TRBJ2-3, with 8 bases matching TRBD2. Germline assignment: CDR1 MNHEY and CDR2 SMNVEV (reference sequence). The CDR3 totals 17 residues. Trimming at V came to 6 bases and at J to 3 bases, leaving 14 bases not matched to a gene. The CDR3: CASSSPGGEVVTDTQYF. The DNA for the CDR3 is TGTGCCAGCAGCTCCCCGGGAGGGGAAGTCGTAACAGATACGCAGTATTTT.

This clonotype was observed at least ten times. The chain has TRBV12-3 or TRBV12-4 and TRBJ2-1, with 8 positions matching TRBD2. V lost 6 bases to trimming and J lost 9 bases; unmatched junction nucleotides: 10. The CDR3 has 14 residues. CDR3 region: CASRPPGLVVEQFF. CDR3 in DNA: TGTGCCAGCAGACCACCGGGACTAGTAGTTGAGCAGTTCTTC.

This clonotype showed up many times. The V and J genes are TRBV20-1 and TRBJ2-1, with 13 bases fitting TRBD2. Unmatched junction bases numbered 5, after V lost 2 bases and J lost 7 bases. Germline assignment: CDR1 DFQATT and CDR2 SNEGSKA (reference sequence). The CDR3 runs to 15 residues. The CDR3 sequence is CSARKTSGRLNEQFF. The CDR3 DNA sequence: TGCAGTGCTAGAAAGACTAGCGGGAGGTTAAATGAGCAGTTCTTC.

This chain joins TRBV7-6 and TRBJ2-1, with 9 bases identical to TRBD2. J was trimmed by 6 bases and V by 1 base; bases with no gene match: 4. CDR1 SGHVS and CDR2 FNYEAQ come from the germline V gene. The CDR3 consists of 15 residues. The CDR3 loop reads CASSLEAGGVNEQFF. The CDR3 DNA reads as TGTGCCAGCAGCTTAGAGGCGGGAGGGGTCAATGAGCAGTTCTTC.

This clonotype was observed at least ten times. The chain joins TRBV13 to TRBJ2-5, with 9 bases fitting TRBD2. The CDR3 covers 17 residues. Germline loops: CDR1 PRHDT, CDR2 FYEKMQ (reference sequence). V shed 4 bases, J shed 2 bases, and the junction held 11 bases outside the gene matches. The CDR3 sequence: CASSSPISGSYQETQYF. Written as DNA, the CDR3 is TGTGCCAGCAGCTCCCCCATTAGCGGGAGTTATCAAGAGACCCAGTACTTC.

The rearrangement uses TRBV5-1 and TRBJ2-7; the match to TRBD2 covers 7 bases. The V segment lost 0 bases and the J segment 4 bases; nucleotides outside the gene matches: 7. The CDR3 loop spans 15 amino acids. Per germline, CDR1 SGHRS and CDR2 YFSETQ. The CDR3 reads CASSLAPGGEYEQYF. CDR3 in DNA: TGCGCCAGCAGCTTGGCGCCGGGAGGAGAGTACGAGCAGTACTTC.

The chain links TRBV27 to TRBJ2-1, with 13 nucleotides matching TRBD2. Germline lookup yields CDR1 MNHEY and CDR2 SMNVEV (reference sequence). The junction had 20 bases not matched to a gene; V was cut back by 1 base and J by 2 bases. This CDR3 is built from 23 residues. The CDR3 region has the DNA TGTGCCAGCAGTTTATTTGTAGGGAGAGGACTAGCGGGAGTAGTATGGGCCTACAATGAGCAGTTCTTC. Translating it yields CASSLFVGRGLAGVVWAYNEQFF.

This clonotype has only a few counts. Written as DNA, the CDR3 is TGTGCCTGGAGCTGGGCAGGGGCAGAAATGATTAATGGCTACACCTTC. Translation gives CAWSWAGAEMINGYTF. The chain joins TRBV30 to TRBJ1-2, with D possibly matching TRBD1 (6 bases). Trimming took off 3 bases at V and 6 bases at J, with 23 bases between the two ends. This CDR3 contains 16 residues. Germline V gene lookup returns CDR1 GTSNPN and CDR2 SVGIG (reference sequence).

This clonotype has just a few counts. The chain recombines TRBV9 with TRBJ2-3; maybe TRBD2 (6 bases). The CDR3 is made up of 15 amino acids. The V and J ends lost 4 bases and 0 bases respectively, with 12 bases between them. Germline CDR1 reads SGDLS; CDR2 reads YYNGEE. Written as DNA, the CDR3 is TGTGCCAGCAGCATGGAGGGTGATAGCACAGATACGCAGTATTTT. Its protein is CASSMEGDSTDTQYF.

The chain couples TRBV5-1 to TRBJ1-2, with 7 bases lining up with TRBD1. Germline V lookup: CDR1 SGHRS, CDR2 YFSETQ. The CDR3 covers 15 residues. Trimming cost V 3 bases and J 2 bases; bases outside gene matches: 7. CDR3 nucleotide sequence: TGCGCCAGCAGCTCTTCAGGGGGTTTGAACTATGGCTACACCTTC. It is translated as CASSSSGGLNYGYTF.

The chain links TRBV12-2 to TRBJ1-3; whether TRBD1, the table's D call, matches the DNA was not checked. TRBV12-2 has pseudogene status. There are 13 residues in the CDR3. The CDR3 region is CASRMTGRASIYF. In nucleotides, the CDR3 is TGTGCAAGTCGCATGACAGGGAGAGCGTCCATATATTTT.